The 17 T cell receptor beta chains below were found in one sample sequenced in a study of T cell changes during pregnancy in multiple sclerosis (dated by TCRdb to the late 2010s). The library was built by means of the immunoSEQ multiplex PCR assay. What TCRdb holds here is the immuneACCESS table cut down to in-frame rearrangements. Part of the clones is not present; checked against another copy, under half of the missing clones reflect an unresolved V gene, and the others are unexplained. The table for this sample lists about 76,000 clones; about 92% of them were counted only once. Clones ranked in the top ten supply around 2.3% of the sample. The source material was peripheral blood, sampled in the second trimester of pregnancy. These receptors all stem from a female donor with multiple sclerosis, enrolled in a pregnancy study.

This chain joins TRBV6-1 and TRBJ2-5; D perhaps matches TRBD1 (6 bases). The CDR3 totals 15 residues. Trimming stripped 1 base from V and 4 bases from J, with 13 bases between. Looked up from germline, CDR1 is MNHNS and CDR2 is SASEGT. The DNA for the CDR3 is TGTGCCAGCAGTGAAGTAGGGGGATCGAGAGAGACCCAGTACTTC. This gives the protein CASSEVGGSRETQYF.

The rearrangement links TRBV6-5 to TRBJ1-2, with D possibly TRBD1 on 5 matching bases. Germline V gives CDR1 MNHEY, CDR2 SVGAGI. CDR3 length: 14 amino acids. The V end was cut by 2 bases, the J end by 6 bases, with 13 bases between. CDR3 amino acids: CASSYGGGTDGYTF. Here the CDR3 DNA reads TGTGCCAGCAGTTACGGGGGGGGAACAGATGGCTACACCTTC.

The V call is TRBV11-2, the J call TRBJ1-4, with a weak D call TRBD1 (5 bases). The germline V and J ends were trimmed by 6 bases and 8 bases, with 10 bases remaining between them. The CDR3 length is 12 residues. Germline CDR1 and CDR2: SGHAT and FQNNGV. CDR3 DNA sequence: TGTGCCAGCAGTCAGGGTTGGGAAAAACTGTTTTTT. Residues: CASSQGWEKLFF.

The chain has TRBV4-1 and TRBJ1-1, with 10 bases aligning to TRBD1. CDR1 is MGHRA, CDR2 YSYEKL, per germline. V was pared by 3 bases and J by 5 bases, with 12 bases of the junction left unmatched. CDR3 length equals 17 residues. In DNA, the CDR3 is TGCGCCAGCAGCCAGGGACAGGGGAAAAAGGGGTGGACTGAAGCTTTCTTT. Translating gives CASSQGQGKKGWTEAFF.

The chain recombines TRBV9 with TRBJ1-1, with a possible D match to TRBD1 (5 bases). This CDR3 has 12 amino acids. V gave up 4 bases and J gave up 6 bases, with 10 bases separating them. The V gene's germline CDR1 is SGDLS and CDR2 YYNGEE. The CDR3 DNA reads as TGTGCCAGCAGCCTCGACAGTGCTGAAGCTTTCTTT. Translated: CASSLDSAEAFF. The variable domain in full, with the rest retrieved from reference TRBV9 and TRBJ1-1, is DSGVTQTPKHLITATGQRVTLRCSPRSGDLSVYWYQQSLDQGLQFLIQYYNGEERAKGNILERFSAQQFPDLHSELNLSSLELGDSALYFCASSLDSAEAFFGQGTRLTVV.

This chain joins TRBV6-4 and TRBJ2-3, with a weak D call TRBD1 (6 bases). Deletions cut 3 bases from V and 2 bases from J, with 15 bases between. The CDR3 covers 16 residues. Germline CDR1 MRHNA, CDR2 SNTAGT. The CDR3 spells CASSEGAGPYTDTQYF. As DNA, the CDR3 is TGTGCCAGCAGTGAGGGGGCAGGGCCCTACACAGATACGCAGTATTTT.

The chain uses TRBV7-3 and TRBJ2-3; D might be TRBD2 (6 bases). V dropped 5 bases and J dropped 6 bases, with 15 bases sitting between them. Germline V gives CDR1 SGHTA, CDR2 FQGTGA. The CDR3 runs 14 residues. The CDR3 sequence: CASSPSGEVDTQYF. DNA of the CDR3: TGTGCCAGCAGCCCCTCGGGGGAGGTGGATACGCAGTATTTT.

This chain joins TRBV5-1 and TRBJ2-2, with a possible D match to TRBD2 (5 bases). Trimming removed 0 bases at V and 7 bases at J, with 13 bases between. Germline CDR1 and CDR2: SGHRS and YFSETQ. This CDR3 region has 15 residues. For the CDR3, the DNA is TGCGCCAGCAGCTTGGCCCCCTTCGGGAACGGGGAGCTGTTTTTT. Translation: CASSLAPFGNGELFF.

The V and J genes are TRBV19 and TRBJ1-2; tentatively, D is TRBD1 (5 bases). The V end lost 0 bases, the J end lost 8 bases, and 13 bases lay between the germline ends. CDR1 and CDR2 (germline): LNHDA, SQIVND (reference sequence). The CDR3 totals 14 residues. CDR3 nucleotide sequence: TGTGCCAGTAGTATAGAGGACACATCTAACGGCTACACCTTC. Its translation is CASSIEDTSNGYTF.

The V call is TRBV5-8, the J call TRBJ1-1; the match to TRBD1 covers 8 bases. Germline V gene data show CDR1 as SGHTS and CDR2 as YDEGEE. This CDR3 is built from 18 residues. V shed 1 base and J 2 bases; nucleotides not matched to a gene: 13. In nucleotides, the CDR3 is TGTGCCAGCAGCTTGTCCCGAGGACAGGGCCTCCTAAACACTGAAGCTTTCTTT. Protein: CASSLSRGQGLLNTEAFF.

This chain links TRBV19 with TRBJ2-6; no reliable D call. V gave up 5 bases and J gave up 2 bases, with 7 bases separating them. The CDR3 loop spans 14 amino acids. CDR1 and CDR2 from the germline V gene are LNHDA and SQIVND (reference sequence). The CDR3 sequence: CASSPITGANVLTF. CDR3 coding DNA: TGTGCCAGTAGTCCCATCACTGGGGCCAACGTCCTGACTTTC.

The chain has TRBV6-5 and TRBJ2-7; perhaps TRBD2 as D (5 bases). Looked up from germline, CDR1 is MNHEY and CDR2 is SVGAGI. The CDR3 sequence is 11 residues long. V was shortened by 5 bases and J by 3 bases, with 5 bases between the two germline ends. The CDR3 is CASSTSYEQYF. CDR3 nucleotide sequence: TGTGCCAGCAGTACTAGCTACGAGCAGTACTTC.

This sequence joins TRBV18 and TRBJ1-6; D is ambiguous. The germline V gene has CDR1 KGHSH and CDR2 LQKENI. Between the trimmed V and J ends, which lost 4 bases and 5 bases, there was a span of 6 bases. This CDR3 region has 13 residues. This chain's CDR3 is CASSLADNSPLHF. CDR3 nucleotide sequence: TGTGCCAGCTCACTGGCTGATAATTCACCCCTCCACTTT.

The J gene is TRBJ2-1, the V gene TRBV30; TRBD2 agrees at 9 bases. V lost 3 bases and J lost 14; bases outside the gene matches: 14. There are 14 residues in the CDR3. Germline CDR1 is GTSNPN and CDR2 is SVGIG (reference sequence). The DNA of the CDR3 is TGTGCCTGGAGGGCTAGCGGGATGGATTCATTGGAGTTCTTC. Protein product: CAWRASGMDSLEFF.

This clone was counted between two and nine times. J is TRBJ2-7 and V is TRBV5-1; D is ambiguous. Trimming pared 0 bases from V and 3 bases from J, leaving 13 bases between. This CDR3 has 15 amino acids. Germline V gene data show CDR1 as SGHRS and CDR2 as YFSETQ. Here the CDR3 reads CASSLVPGDVYEQYF. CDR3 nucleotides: TGCGCCAGCAGCTTGGTCCCAGGCGACGTCTACGAGCAGTACTTC.

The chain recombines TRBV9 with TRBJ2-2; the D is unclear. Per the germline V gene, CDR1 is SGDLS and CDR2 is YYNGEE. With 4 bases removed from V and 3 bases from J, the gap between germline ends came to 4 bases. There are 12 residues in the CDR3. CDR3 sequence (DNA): TGTGCCAGCAGCCCTTACACCGGGGAGCTGTTTTTT. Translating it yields CASSPYTGELFF.

The DNA for the CDR3 is TGCGCCAGCAGGTCGACCGGGACAGGCACCAACACTGAAGCTTTCTTT. Its translation: CASRSTGTGTNTEAFF. The chain combines TRBV5-1 with TRBJ1-1; 8 bases fit TRBD1. CDR3 length equals 16 residues. Germline V gives CDR1 SGHRS, CDR2 YFSETQ. V dropped 5 bases and J dropped 2; count of bases not matched to a gene: 11.